These 6 T cell receptor beta chains originate from one sample sequenced in a study of blood T cell repertoires in COVID-19. Generated by immunoSEQ multiplex PCR, the TCRdb table keeps only in-frame clones and is missing some. The data show 150,000 or so clones, with 87% seen just once and approximately 3.7% held by the top ten. The specimen sequenced was PBMCs or T cells enriched from blood (not recorded which). Every receptor here comes from a woman aged 40 to 49 who had been exposed to COVID-19.

The chain is built from TRBV5-4 and TRBJ1-2, with a tentative D call TRBD1 (5 bases). Germline loops: CDR1 SGHNT, CDR2 YYREEE (reference sequence). The CDR3 is 12 residues long. Trimming removed 7 bases from V and 8 bases from J, with 15 bases in between. The CDR3 loop reads CASPSPRVGYTF. Written as DNA, the CDR3 is TGTGCCAGCCCGAGCCCCAGGGTCGGCTACACCTTC.

The chain couples TRBV10-3 to TRBJ1-1; TRBD1 is a possible D gene (6 bases). This CDR3 region has 13 residues. Trimming shortened V by 3 bases and J by 7 bases, and 12 bases separated the two germline ends. CDR1 is ENHRY, CDR2 SYGVKD, per germline. The CDR3 loop reads CAISEGQRFEAFF. CDR3 DNA: TGTGCCATCAGTGAAGGACAGCGCTTTGAAGCTTTCTTT.

The chain carries TRBV5-6 and TRBJ1-2; D gene uncertain. Trimming removed 0 bases at V and 6 bases at J, with 15 bases between. Germline CDR1 reads SGHDT; CDR2 reads YYEEEE. The CDR3 sequence is 15 residues long. The CDR3 region is CASSLGWQARHGYTF. CDR3 nucleotides: TGTGCCAGCAGCTTGGGGTGGCAGGCACGGCATGGCTACACCTTC.

The chain couples TRBV28 to TRBJ1-2, with TRBD1 matching 10 bases. This CDR3 region has 14 residues. Germline V gene lookup returns CDR1 MDHEN and CDR2 SYDVKM. With 4 bases clipped from V and 4 bases from J, the junction kept 3 bases outside the gene matches. The DNA for the CDR3 is TGTGCCAGCAGTTCGGGACAGGGGCCCTATGGCTACACCTTC. Translation: CASSSGQGPYGYTF.

This clone showed up just once. This chain connects TRBV5-1 to TRBJ1-5, with D maybe TRBD1 (5 bases). Deletions cut 0 bases from V and 5 bases from J, with 12 bases between. The CDR3 runs to 15 residues. Germline V CDR1 and CDR2: SGHRS, YFSETQ. CDR3 nucleotide sequence: TGCGCCAGCAGCTTGGAAGGGGATGATCATCAGCCCCAGCATTTT. Translated, it gives CASSLEGDDHQPQHF.

This chain uses TRBV25-1 with TRBJ1-4; tentatively, D is TRBD1 (6 bases). This CDR3 contains 15 residues. Trimming cost V 4 bases and J 4 bases, with 13 bases left between them. In germline, CDR1 is MGHDK, CDR2 SYGVNS. The CDR3 DNA reads TGTGCCAGCAGTGGATACAGGGAACTTAATGAAAAACTGTTTTTT. It translates to CASSGYRELNEKLFF.